The 18 T cell receptor beta chains reported below all come from one sample, sequenced in a study of cytomegalovirus exposure and HLA in healthy donors. Amplification used 60 Vbeta primers and 13 Jbeta primers. Libraries were prepared by immunoSEQ multiplex PCR; TCRdb keeps only in-frame clonotypes and omits some of them. The profile shows about 120,000 clones, approximately 81% of them singletons. Material: PBMCs. The receptors originated from a woman aged 25 to 45 in good health and CMV-seronegative.

The chain employs TRBV6-1 and TRBJ2-3, with a weak D call TRBD1 (6 bases). V lost 7 bases, J lost 0 bases, and 11 bases lay in between. The CDR3 extends over 14 amino acids. Germline lookup yields CDR1 MNHNS and CDR2 SASEGT. CDR3 in amino acids: CASMDSSSTDTQYF. The DNA of the CDR3 is TGTGCCAGCATGGACAGCTCTAGCACAGATACGCAGTATTTT.

This clone was found once. This chain connects TRBV11-3 to TRBJ2-1; D might be TRBD2 (7 bases). This CDR3 is 15 amino acids long. V was cut by 1 base and J by 6 bases, with 13 bases left in between. From germline, CDR1 is SGHNT and CDR2 YENEEA. CDR3 DNA sequence: TGTGCCAGCAGCTTAGTACCAGGGGAGGGCAATGAGCAGTTCTTC. Residues: CASSLVPGEGNEQFF. The full variable domain, completed using reference TRBV11-3 and TRBJ2-1, is EAGVVQSPRYKIIEKKQPVAFWCNPISGHNTLYWYLQNLGQGPELLIRYENEEAVDDSQLPKDRFSAERLKGVDSTLKIQPAELGDSAVYLCASSLVPGEGNEQFFGPGTRLTVL.

The gene calls are TRBV15 and TRBJ2-3, with D possibly TRBD2 on 6 matching bases. This CDR3 spans 15 amino acids. Per germline, CDR1 LNHNV and CDR2 YYDKDF (reference sequence). Trimming took 0 bases from V and 2 from J, leaving 9 bases between them. This CDR3 is CATSRDRGNTDTQYF. CDR3 bases: TGTGCCACCAGCAGAGATCGGGGGAACACAGATACGCAGTATTTT.

The V call is TRBV9, the J call TRBJ2-3; 7 bases line up with TRBD2. J was trimmed by 6 bases and V by 1 base; bases with no gene match: 11. The CDR3 covers 16 residues. Germline V CDR1 and CDR2: SGDLS, YYNGEE. CDR3 bases: TGTGCCAGCAGCGTAACGGTTGCGGGAGCTGCTGATACGCAGTATTTT. Encoded protein: CASSVTVAGAADTQYF. The variable domain in full, completed from reference TRBV9 and TRBJ2-3, reads DSGVTQTPKHLITATGQRVTLRCSPRSGDLSVYWYQQSLDQGLQFLIQYYNGEERAKGNILERFSAQQFPDLHSELNLSSLELGDSALYFCASSVTVAGAADTQYFGPGTRLTVL.

V and J are TRBV2 and TRBJ2-5; 12 bases fit TRBD1. The last part of the DNA fits TRBJ2-7 better; the J call may be wrong. CDR3 length: 14 residues. Germline lookup yields CDR1 SNHLY and CDR2 FYNNEI. The DNA of the CDR3 is TGTGCCAGCAGGGGGACAGGGGGCTACTACGAGCAGTACTTC. This gives the protein CASRGTGGYYEQYF.

This chain uses TRBV5-1 with TRBJ2-7; D possibly corresponds to TRBD1 (5 bases). The V end lost 3 bases, the J end lost 4 bases, and 17 bases lay between the germline ends. Per germline, CDR1 SGHRS and CDR2 YFSETQ. The CDR3 runs to 15 residues. The CDR3 DNA sequence: TGCGCCAGCAGCTCCCTGGCAGGGTTCCAATACGAGCAGTACTTC. Translation gives CASSSLAGFQYEQYF.

The V call is TRBV5-6, the J call TRBJ1-3; maybe TRBD1 (5 bases). This CDR3 is 18 amino acids long. The V gene's germline CDR1 is SGHDT and CDR2 YYEEEE. The V end was cut by 0 bases, the J end by 5 bases, with 21 bases between. CDR3 nucleotides: TGTGCCAGCAGCTTGGGATCCGGGTGGGGCGCCGGCCGAAACACCATATATTTT. It encodes CASSLGSGWGAGRNTIYF.

The rearrangement joins TRBV7-9 to TRBJ2-1; D is unresolved. The CDR3 loop spans 15 amino acids. CDR1 and CDR2 from the germline V gene are SEHNR and FQNEAQ (reference sequence). Trimming stripped 11 bases from V and 3 bases from J, with 20 bases between. CDR3 sequence (DNA): TGTGCCTCCGGCCGTCCAGCACAGAGCTACAATGAGCAGTTCTTC. The encoded protein is CASGRPAQSYNEQFF.

This chain links TRBV5-6 with TRBJ2-7, with D possibly TRBD2 on 5 matching bases. The CDR3 runs 14 residues. The V end lost 6 bases, the J end lost 3 bases, and 16 bases lay between the germline ends. Germline CDR1 SGHDT, CDR2 YYEEEE. CDR3 sequence (DNA): TGTGCCAGCACCACCGTGTCGGGGTTCTACGAGCAGTACTTC. As protein: CASTTVSGFYEQYF.

CDR3 amino acids: CASRLDYGYTF. The CDR3 bases are TGTGCCTCTCGTTTAGATTATGGCTACACCTTC. The chain joins TRBV28 to TRBJ1-2; no clear D gene. CDR3 length: 11 amino acids. The V end lost 11 bases, the J end lost 5 bases, and 12 bases lay between the germline ends. Germline V lookup: CDR1 MDHEN, CDR2 SYDVKM.

The gene calls are TRBV6-5 and TRBJ2-7; D remains ambiguous. Germline-derived CDR1 and CDR2 are MNHEY and SVGAGI. The CDR3 totals 12 residues. The V gene lost 5 bases and the J gene lost 7 bases, with 12 bases spanning the gap. CDR3 DNA: TGTGCCAGCAGTAGATCCCCGGTAGAGCAGTACTTC. Protein product: CASSRSPVEQYF.

The genes are TRBV6-1 and TRBJ2-7; D is possibly TRBD1 (5 bases). With 11 bases removed from V and 3 bases from J, the gap between germline ends came to 23 bases. This CDR3 is built from 15 residues. Germline V gene sequence: CDR1 MNHNS, CDR2 SASEGT. CDR3 amino acids: CAVANSREGFYEQYF. In DNA form, the CDR3 reads TGTGCCGTCGCAAACAGCAGGGAAGGTTTCTACGAGCAGTACTTC.

J is TRBJ2-1 and V is TRBV7-8, with TRBD2 matching over 10 bases. The CDR3 consists of 14 residues. CDR1 is SGHVS and CDR2 is FQNEAQ in the germline V gene. V was clipped by 10 bases and J by 6 bases; unmatched bases: 9. In DNA form, the CDR3 reads TGTGCCACCCACCAGCGGGAGGGGCGCAATGAGCAGTTCTTC. Translation: CATHQREGRNEQFF.

V and J are TRBV7-2 and TRBJ2-5; 15 bases are a match to TRBD2. The end of the DNA fits TRBJ2-7 better, so the J call may be wrong. The length of the CDR3 is 16 residues. Germline lookup yields CDR1 SGHTA and CDR2 FQGNSA. The DNA of the CDR3 is TGTGCCAGCAGCCTACGGACTAGCGGGAGGGTCAACGAGCAGTACTTC. Its translation is CASSLRTSGRVNEQYF.

This clone has only one observation. The chain combines TRBV5-1 with TRBJ2-5; TRBD2 matches at 7 bases. Germline lookup yields CDR1 SGHRS and CDR2 YFSETQ. V lost 2 bases and J lost 9; bases outside the gene matches: 10. The CDR3 spans 14 residues. The CDR3 DNA is TGCGCCAGCAGCTTCTGGGGAGGGCAGGAGGCCCAGTACTTC. Translated, it gives CASSFWGGQEAQYF. Supplemented by reference TRBV5-1 and TRBJ2-5, the full variable domain reads KAGVTQTPRYLIKTRGQQVTLSCSPISGHRSVSWYQQTPGQGLQFLFEYFSETQRNKGNFPGRFSGRQFSNSRSEMNVSTLELGDSALYLCASSFWGGQEAQYFGPGTRLLVL.

The V gene is TRBV11-2, the J gene TRBJ2-1; TRBD2 might be the D (5 bases). The length of the CDR3 is 15 residues. CDR1 and CDR2 (germline): SGHAT, FQNNGV. The V gene lost 5 bases and the J gene lost 0 bases, with 11 bases spanning the gap. CDR3 DNA: TGTGCCAGCAGCGCAAGCGGAAGCTCCTACAATGAGCAGTTCTTC. Its translation: CASSASGSSYNEQFF.

The genes are TRBV2 and TRBJ1-1, with a possible D match to TRBD1 (5 bases). Trimming took off 6 bases at V and 0 bases at J, with 14 bases between the two ends. Germline assignment: CDR1 SNHLY and CDR2 FYNNEI. The CDR3 length is 15 residues. CDR3 DNA sequence: TGTGCCAGCAGCCAAGACAGACGCATGAACACTGAAGCTTTCTTT. Its translation: CASSQDRRMNTEAFF.

This chain connects TRBV6-1 to TRBJ1-2, with TRBD1 matching 7 bases. Germline V gene lookup returns CDR1 MNHNS and CDR2 SASEGT. V lost 5 bases to trimming and J lost 7 bases; unmatched junction nucleotides: 10. The CDR3 runs 14 residues. The CDR3 bases are TGTGCCAGCAGTTCTACAGGGGATTTAAGTGGCTACACCTTC. The encoded protein is CASSSTGDLSGYTF.